This is a list of T cell receptor beta chains from one sample in a study of neurological immune-mediated disorders. Each CDR3 protein is one row after TCRdb ran MiXCR on the 5' RACE reads. The sample includes 45,000 to 65,000 distinct CDR3 sequences, roughly 4.6% of them seen just once. Source material: PBMCs. The receptors come from a man aged 45-65 years with multiple sclerosis. CDR3s include the opening cysteine and the closing phenylalanine or tryptophan. The D gene is left open where the match is weak. The size field reads how often the clone was seen (once, few, many) or a class if it is expanded.

many,TRBV7-9,-,TRBJ1-1,CASSFLLGNTEAFF,TGTGCCAGCAGCTTCTTACTTGGGAACACTGAAGCTTTCTTT
many,TRBV5-1,TRBD2,TRBJ2-3,CASSRTSGRASTDTQYF,TGCGCCAGCAGCCGGACCAGCGGGAGGGCCTCCACAGATACGCAGTATTTT
many,TRBV5-1,TRBD1,TRBJ2-2,CASSSGTGLFF,TGCGCCAGCAGTTCCGGGACAGGGCTGTTTTTT
few,TRBV3-1,-,TRBJ1-1,CASSQVAGETEAFF,TGTGCCAGCAGCCAAGTGGCAGGGGAAACTGAAGCTTTCTTT
medium-sized,TRBV5-1,-,TRBJ2-1,CASSLGTSSEQFF,TGCGCCAGCAGCCTAGGGACATCGAGTGAGCAGTTCTTC
many,TRBV7-3,TRBD1,TRBJ2-7,CASSLTGFDEQYF,TGTGCCAGCAGCTTGACAGGGTTCGACGAGCAGTACTTC
many,TRBV14,-,TRBJ2-3,CASRPAAAGDTQYF,TGTGCCAGCAGGCCGGCGGCGGCGGGAGATACGCAGTATTTT
few,TRBV27,-,TRBJ2-3,CASSFSPPDTQYF,TGTGCCAGCAGTTTTAGCCCTCCAGATACGCAGTATTTT
many,TRBV5-1,TRBD2,TRBJ2-2,CASSLGTSGHTGELFF,TGCGCCAGCAGCTTGGGGACTAGCGGGCACACCGGGGAGCTGTTTTTT
many,TRBV6-5,TRBD2,TRBJ2-7,CASSYSGGTYEQYF,TGTGCCAGCAGTTACTCGGGAGGGACCTACGAGCAGTACTTC